The 3 T cell receptor beta chains below all came from one sample that was sequenced in a study of blood T cell repertoires in COVID-19. Profiling relied on immunoSEQ multiplex PCR, and the TCRdb table lists in-frame clones only, not all of them. The sample contains around 700,000 clones, around 90% of which appear only once. Material: peripheral blood. The origin of the receptors is a woman between 18 and 29 years old with acute or convalescent COVID-19.

The gene calls are TRBV6-4 and TRBJ1-2, with D hard to call. V was trimmed by 3 bases and J by 2 bases, leaving 10 bases between them. Germline V gene lookup returns CDR1 MRHNA and CDR2 SNTAGT. This CDR3 contains 14 residues. This chain's CDR3 is CASSDSPTNYGYTF. The DNA of the CDR3 is TGTGCCAGCAGTGATTCCCCGACAAACTATGGCTACACCTTC.

The chain recombines TRBV24-1 with TRBJ2-7, with a weak D call TRBD2 (7 bases). Trimming removed 3 bases from V and 9 bases from J, with 17 bases in between. CDR3 length equals 14 residues. Germline V gene lookup returns CDR1 KGHDR and CDR2 SFDVKD. The CDR3 nucleotides read TGTGCCACCAGTGATGCGGGGGCTATGGACAGGCAGTACTTC. Residues: CATSDAGAMDRQYF.

The chain uses TRBV7-9 and TRBJ1-2; 10 bases match TRBD1. Germline V gene sequence: CDR1 SEHNR, CDR2 FQNEAQ (reference sequence). The CDR3 covers 18 residues. The junction had 17 bases not matched to a gene; V was cut back by 5 bases and J by 5 bases. The CDR3 region is CASSMTTTGTGERYGYTF. The CDR3 DNA reads TGTGCCAGCAGCATGACGACTACCGGGACAGGGGAAAGGTATGGCTACACCTTC.